This T cell receptor beta chain was identified in a study of CD8 T cells in Susac syndrome (dated by TCRdb to between 2018 and 2021). Turning to the overall study: Of the Susac syndrome patients who were sequenced, about six had clinically active disease and roughly 8 were in clinical remission. Susac syndrome patients were therapy-naive, on corticosteroids (some also receiving IVIg), or on IVIg alone at blood withdrawal. Whether CD8+ T cell activation and differentiation in Susac syndrome was antigen driven was tested using repertoire sequencing. The clonality of the CD8+ T cell repertoire was compared across about a dozen healthy donors, roughly 14 Susac syndrome patients and around 15 multiple sclerosis patients. Study-wide findings and limitations: The TCR sequencing and HLA analysis was acknowledged to have included a relatively small number of individuals. Clonal expansion was seen in Susac syndrome CD8+ repertoires, peaking in CD8+ TEMRA cells and being greater in clinically active patients than in remitting ones. Fewer than 20 Susac-specific public clones were identified in the total CD8+ repertoire, and about 5 Susac-specific public clones were identified in the CD8+ TEMRA repertoire.

A note on this clonotype: Its antigen remains unidentified. Per-base quality was not reported, and no clone a single base away is much larger than it.

RNA was extracted using the RNeasy kit, and about 0.5 to 1 microgram was reverse transcribed with random hexamers. TCR beta CDR3 regions were amplified with the immunoSEQ multiplex PCR assay covering 54 Vbeta and 13 Jbeta segments. To correct PCR amplification bias, a synthetic template baseline was used for both primer optimization and computational correction. As for the authors' bioinformatics: Reads were assigned to V, D and J genes according to IMGT and analyzed in immunoSEQ Analyzer, with only productive sequences retained. To calculate clonality, Shannon entropy was normalized by log2 of the number of productive unique sequences and then subtracted from one. For each patient and control, public and private clones were evaluated within the 100 most prevalent clones. A clone was defined as Susac-specific if it was absent from the healthy and MS cohorts, from approximately 980 published viral clones and from other ImmuneACCESS disease sequences. TCRdb reworked the public reads: Q25 trimming with fastp, MiXCR clone assembly, productive beta chains retained. Each record represents a unique CDR3 protein, reported with the most common genes and DNA among its rows. Clone size and V and J calls follow TCRdb, not the original study. A total of 65,000 to 100,000 distinct CDR3 sequences appear in this sample, approximately 96% of them only once. Of the sample, around 0.41% is held by the ten largest clones.

Peripheral blood CD8+ and CD4+ T cells from healthy donors, Susac syndrome patients and multiple sclerosis patients were profiled by high-throughput TCR beta sequencing. Recently defined diagnostic criteria for definite or probable disease were met by the Susac syndrome patients. Bulk CD8+ and CD4+ T cells were purified by magnetic negative isolation, while CD8+ TEMRA cells were enriched using FACS. Blood was drawn into EDTA tubes, processed within 24 hours, and PBMCs were isolated by density gradient centrifugation. PBMCs intended for TCR sequencing were cryopreserved in liquid nitrogen and thawed later in a water bath at 37 degrees C. The sorted or isolated CD4+, CD8+ and CD8+ TEMRA cells reached a purity of at least 90%. The TCR originated in a human donor with Susac syndrome. Specimen: CD8+ T cells from PBMCs.

The CDR3 region: CASSPAGTGYYEQYF. The base sequence is TGTGCCAGCAGCCCCGCCGGGACAGGATACTACGAGCAGTACTTC. The chain uses TRBV7-9 and TRBJ2-7, with 8 bases in between that match TRBD1. Clipping removes 5 bases from V and 3 bases from J, with 9 as the unmatched junction base count. Taken from the germline V gene (reference sequence), the CDR1 and CDR2 loops are SEHNR and FQNEAQ. The CDR3 runs 15 residues from the cysteine to the phenylalanine. The CDR3 DNA has 45 bases and is translated from base 1.